This TCR beta chain is drawn from a study of T cells expressing NK-cell markers. Study summary: Eight donors were sequenced, seven testing HCMV-seropositive and one testing seronegative.

TCRdb re-called the 5' RACE reads and gives one entry per CDR3 protein, without DNA. The sample table sets out about 390,000 distinct CDR3 sequences. The TCR sequence derives from a woman between 50 and 59 years old in good health. The sample taken for sequencing was blood T cells: a sorted CD56 or NKG2C T cell subset, CD4+ or CD8+ T cells, or bulk PBMC T cells (not recorded which).

This CDR3 reads CASSWQGASGTDTQYF. The genes are TRBV11-2 and TRBJ2-3; TCRdb's assignment of TRBD1 cannot be checked, as there is no DNA. This CDR3 region has 16 residues. CDR1 is SGHAT and CDR2 is FQNNGV in the germline V gene.